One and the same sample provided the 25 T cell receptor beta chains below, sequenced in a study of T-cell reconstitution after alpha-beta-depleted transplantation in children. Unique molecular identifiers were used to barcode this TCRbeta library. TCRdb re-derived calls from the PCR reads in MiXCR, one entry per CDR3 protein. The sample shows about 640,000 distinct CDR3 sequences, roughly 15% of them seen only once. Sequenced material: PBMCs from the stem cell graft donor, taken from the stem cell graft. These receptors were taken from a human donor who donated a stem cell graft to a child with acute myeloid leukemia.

The CDR3 region has the DNA TGTGCCAGCAGTCCGTCGGCGGGGGGGCCAGAGACCCAGTACTTC. This translates into CASSPSAGGPETQYF. The chain carries TRBV27 and TRBJ2-5, with TRBD2 matching 9 bases. The CDR3 totals 15 residues. Germline trimming cut 5 bases from V and 4 bases from J; bases unmatched to any gene: 8. The V gene's germline CDR1 is MNHEY and CDR2 SMNVEV (reference sequence).

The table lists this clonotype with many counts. This CDR3 reads CSGEGSGELFF. DNA of the CDR3: TGCAGCGGAGAGGGGTCCGGGGAGCTGTTTTTT. This chain joins TRBV29-1 and TRBJ2-2, with D possibly being TRBD1 or TRBD2 (5 bases each). Deletions cut 7 bases from V and 6 bases from J, with 9 bases between. Germline V gives CDR1 SQVTM, CDR2 ANQGSEA. The CDR3 contains 11 residues.

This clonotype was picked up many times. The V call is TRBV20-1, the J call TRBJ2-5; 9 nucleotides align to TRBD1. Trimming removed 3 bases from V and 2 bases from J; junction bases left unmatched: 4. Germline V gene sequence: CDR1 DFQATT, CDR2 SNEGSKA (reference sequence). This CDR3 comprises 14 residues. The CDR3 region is CSASPGQGQETQYF. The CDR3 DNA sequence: TGCAGTGCTAGCCCGGGACAGGGACAAGAGACCCAGTACTTC.

The CDR3: CATMRAGTGETGELFF. The CDR3 DNA follows: TGTGCCACCATGAGAGCCGGGACAGGGGAAACCGGGGAGCTGTTTTTT. The V and J genes are TRBV24-1 and TRBJ2-2, with 10 bases that match TRBD1. The length of the CDR3 is 16 residues. CDR1 is KGHDR and CDR2 is SFDVKD in the germline V gene. J gave up 5 bases and V 8 bases, and 10 bases lay outside the gene matches.

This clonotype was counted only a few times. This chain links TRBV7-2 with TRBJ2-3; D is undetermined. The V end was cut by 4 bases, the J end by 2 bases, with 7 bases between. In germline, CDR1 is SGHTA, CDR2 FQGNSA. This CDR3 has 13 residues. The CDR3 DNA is TGTGCCAGCAGCTCCCTCCACACAGATACGCAGTATTTT. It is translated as CASSSLHTDTQYF.

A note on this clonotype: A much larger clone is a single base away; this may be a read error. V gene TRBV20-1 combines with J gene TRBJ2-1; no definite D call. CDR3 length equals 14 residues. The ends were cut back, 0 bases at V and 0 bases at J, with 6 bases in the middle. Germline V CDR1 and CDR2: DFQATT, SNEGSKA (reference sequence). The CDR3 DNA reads TGCAGTGCTAGAGATACGGCCTCCTACAATGAGCAGTTCTTC. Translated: CSARDTASYNEQFF.

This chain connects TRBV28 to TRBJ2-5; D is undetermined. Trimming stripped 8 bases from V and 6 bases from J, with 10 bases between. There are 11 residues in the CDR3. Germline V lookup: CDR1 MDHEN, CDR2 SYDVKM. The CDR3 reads CASERRKTQYF. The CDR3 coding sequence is TGTGCCAGCGAGAGACGAAAGACCCAGTACTTC.

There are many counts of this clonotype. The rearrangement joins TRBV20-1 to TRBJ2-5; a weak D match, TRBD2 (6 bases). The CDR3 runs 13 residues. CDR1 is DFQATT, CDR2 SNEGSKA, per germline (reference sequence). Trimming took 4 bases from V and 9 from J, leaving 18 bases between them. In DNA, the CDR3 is TGCAGTGCTAACCGTGGCGGGGTTCAGGCCCAGTACTTC. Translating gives CSANRGGVQAQYF.

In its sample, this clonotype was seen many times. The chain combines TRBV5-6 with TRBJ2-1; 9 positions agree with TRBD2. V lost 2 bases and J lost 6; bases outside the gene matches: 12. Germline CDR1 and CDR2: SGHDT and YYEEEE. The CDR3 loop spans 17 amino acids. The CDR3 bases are TGTGCCAGCAGCTTTCTCCGTGCGACTAGCGGAGTCAATGAGCAGTTCTTC. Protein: CASSFLRATSGVNEQFF.

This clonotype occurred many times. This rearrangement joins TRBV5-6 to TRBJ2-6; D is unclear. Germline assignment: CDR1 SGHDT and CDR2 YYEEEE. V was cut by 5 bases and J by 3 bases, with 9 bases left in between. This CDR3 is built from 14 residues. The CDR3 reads CASRLIYGANVLTF. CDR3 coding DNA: TGTGCCAGCAGGCTGATCTATGGGGCCAACGTCCTGACTTTC.

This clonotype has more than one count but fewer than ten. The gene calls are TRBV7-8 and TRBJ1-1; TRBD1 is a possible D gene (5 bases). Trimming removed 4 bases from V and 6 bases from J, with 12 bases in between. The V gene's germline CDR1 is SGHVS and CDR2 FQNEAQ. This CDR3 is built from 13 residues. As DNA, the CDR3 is TGTGCCAGCAGCTCAGACAGCGTTGCTGAAGCTTTCTTT. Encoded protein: CASSSDSVAEAFF.

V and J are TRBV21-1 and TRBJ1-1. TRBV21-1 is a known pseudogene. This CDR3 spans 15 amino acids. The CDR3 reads CASSTRIRVNTEAFF. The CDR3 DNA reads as TGTGCCAGCAGCACCCGCATCCGAGTGAACACTGAAGCTTTCTTT.

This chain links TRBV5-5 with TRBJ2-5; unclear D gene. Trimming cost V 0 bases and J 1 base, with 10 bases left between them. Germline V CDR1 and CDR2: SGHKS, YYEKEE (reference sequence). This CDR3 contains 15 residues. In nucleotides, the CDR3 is TGTGCCAGCAGCTTGGATTTTAGACGCCAAGAGACCCAGTACTTC. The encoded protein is CASSLDFRRQETQYF.

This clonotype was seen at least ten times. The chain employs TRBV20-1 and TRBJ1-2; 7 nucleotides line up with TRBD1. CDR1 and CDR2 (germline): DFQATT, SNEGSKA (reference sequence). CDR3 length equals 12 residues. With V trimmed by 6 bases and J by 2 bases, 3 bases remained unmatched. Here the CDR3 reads CSASTGNYGYTF. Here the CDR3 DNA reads TGCAGTGCCTCGACAGGGAACTATGGCTACACCTTC.

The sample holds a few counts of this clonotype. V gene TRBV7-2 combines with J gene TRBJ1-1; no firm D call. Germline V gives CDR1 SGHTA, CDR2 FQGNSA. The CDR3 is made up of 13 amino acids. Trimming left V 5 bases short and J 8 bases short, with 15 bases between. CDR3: CASSPRRKGEAFF. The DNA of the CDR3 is TGTGCCAGCAGCCCCCGTCGAAAGGGCGAAGCTTTCTTT.

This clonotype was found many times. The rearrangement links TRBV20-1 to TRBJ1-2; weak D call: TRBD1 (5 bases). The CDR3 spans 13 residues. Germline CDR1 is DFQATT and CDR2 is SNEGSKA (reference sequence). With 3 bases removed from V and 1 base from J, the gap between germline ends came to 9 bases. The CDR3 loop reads CSARGRDNYGYTF. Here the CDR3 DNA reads TGCAGTGCTAGGGGGCGGGATAACTATGGCTACACCTTC.

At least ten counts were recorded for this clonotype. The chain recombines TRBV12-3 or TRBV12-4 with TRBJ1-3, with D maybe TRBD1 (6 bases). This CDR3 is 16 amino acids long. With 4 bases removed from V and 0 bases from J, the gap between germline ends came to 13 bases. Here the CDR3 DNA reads TGTGCCAGCAGTTCTCCAGGGGTATACTCTGGAAACACCATATATTTT. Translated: CASSSPGVYSGNTIYF.

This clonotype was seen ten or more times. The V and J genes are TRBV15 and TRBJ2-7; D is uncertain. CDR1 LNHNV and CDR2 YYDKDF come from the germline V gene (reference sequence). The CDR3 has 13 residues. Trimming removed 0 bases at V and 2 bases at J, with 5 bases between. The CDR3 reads CATSRDSTYEQYF. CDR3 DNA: TGTGCCACCAGCAGAGACTCCACCTACGAGCAGTACTTC.

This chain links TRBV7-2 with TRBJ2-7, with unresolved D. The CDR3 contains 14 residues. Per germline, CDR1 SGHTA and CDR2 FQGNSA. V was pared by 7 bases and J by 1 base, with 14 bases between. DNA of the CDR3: TGTGCCAGCACCAACCAGCCTGGGTCCTACGAGCAGTACTTC. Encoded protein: CASTNQPGSYEQYF.

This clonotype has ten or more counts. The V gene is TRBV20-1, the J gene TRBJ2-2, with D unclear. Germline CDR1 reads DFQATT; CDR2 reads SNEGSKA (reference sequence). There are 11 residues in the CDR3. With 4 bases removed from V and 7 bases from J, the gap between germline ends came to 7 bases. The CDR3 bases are TGCAGTGCTAAGGGAAGCGGGGAGCTGTTTTTT. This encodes CSAKGSGELFF.

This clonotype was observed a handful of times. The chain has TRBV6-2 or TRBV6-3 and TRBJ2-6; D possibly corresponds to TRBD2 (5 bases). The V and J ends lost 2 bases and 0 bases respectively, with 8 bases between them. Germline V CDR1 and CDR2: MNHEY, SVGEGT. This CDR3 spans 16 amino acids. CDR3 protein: CASSYERPSGANVLTF. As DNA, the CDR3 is TGTGCCAGCAGTTACGAGCGGCCCTCTGGGGCCAACGTCCTGACTTTC.

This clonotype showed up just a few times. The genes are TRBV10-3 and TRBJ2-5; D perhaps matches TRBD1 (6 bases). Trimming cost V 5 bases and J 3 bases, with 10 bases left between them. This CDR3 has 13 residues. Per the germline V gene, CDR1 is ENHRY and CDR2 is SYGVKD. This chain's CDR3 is CAISPDRKETQYF. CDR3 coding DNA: TGTGCCATCAGTCCGGACAGAAAAGAGACCCAGTACTTC.

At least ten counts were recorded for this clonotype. This CDR3 is CASSWDRGYNEQFF. The DNA of the CDR3 is TGTGCCAGCAGCTGGGACAGGGGGTACAATGAGCAGTTCTTC. The rearrangement uses TRBV5-6 and TRBJ2-1; 11 bases line up with TRBD1. Per germline, CDR1 SGHDT and CDR2 YYEEEE. V shed 3 bases and J 4 bases; nucleotides not matched to a gene: 0. The CDR3 loop spans 14 amino acids.

The CDR3 sequence: CSVEESGHTEAFF. Here the CDR3 DNA reads TGCAGCGTTGAAGAGTCGGGCCACACTGAAGCTTTCTTT. The chain uses TRBV29-1 and TRBJ1-1, with no clear D. Trimming stripped 0 bases from V and 3 bases from J, with 8 bases between. This CDR3 comprises 13 residues. Germline loops: CDR1 SQVTM, CDR2 ANQGSEA.

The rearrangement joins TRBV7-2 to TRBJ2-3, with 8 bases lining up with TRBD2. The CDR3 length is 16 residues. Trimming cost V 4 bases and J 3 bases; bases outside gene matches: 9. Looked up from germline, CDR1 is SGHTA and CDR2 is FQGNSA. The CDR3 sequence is CASSSIGTSFTDTQYF. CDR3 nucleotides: TGTGCCAGCAGCTCGATCGGGACTAGTTTTACAGATACGCAGTATTTT.